This TCR beta chain was identified during a study of cytomegalovirus exposure and HLA in healthy donors. Study-wide points: Across donors, most TCRs were seen rarely, yet some public ones were widespread.

The CDR3 is 13 amino acids. Germline V gives CDR1 MGHDK, CDR2 SYGVNS. The V and J ends lost 1 base and 7 bases respectively, with 8 bases between them. This clone came up once. As yet, its antigen is unknown. The PCR made use of 60 Vbeta and 13 Jbeta primers. TCRdb's table, derived via immunoSEQ multiplex PCR, lists solely in-frame clones and lacks some. The data contain 150,000 to 250,000 clones, 70% to 85% of them singletons. The receptor was isolated from a boy aged 2 to 9 in good health and CMV-seronegative. The sample was PBMCs. The rearrangement links TRBV25-1 to TRBJ1-5; D unresolved. The CDR3 is CASSEFGEQPQHF. The CDR3 DNA sequence: TGTGCCAGCAGTGAATTCGGGGAACAGCCCCAGCATTTT.